This T cell receptor beta chain was obtained from a study of T cells in Graves' hyperthyroidism and ophthalmopathy. The CDR3 regions of TCR beta were amplified from RNA transcripts. First-round RT-PCR targeting the TCR CDR3 was performed with the HTBI primer set. One entry per CDR3 protein, called by TCRdb with MiXCR from the multiplex PCR reads. The table has 700,000 or so distinct CDR3 sequences, 16% seen once. The CDR3 extends over 17 amino acids. V shed 3 bases and J shed 4 bases, with 19 bases lying between them. Germline CDR1 is ENHRY and CDR2 is SYGVKD. Sequencing was performed on blood. This TCR came from a man aged 18 to 29 with Graves' hyperthyroidism. The chain recombines TRBV10-3 with TRBJ2-1; tentative D call: TRBD1 (7 bases). CDR3 sequence: CAISDAGGTLGYNEQFF. CDR3 bases: TGTGCCATCAGTGACGCAGGGGGGACTCTTGGTTACAATGAGCAGTTCTTC.